Listed below are T cell receptor beta chains from one sample, sequenced in a study of CD8 T cells in Susac syndrome. TCRdb re-derived calls from the immunoSEQ multiplex PCR reads in MiXCR, one entry per CDR3 protein. Found here are about 200,000 distinct CDR3 sequences, roughly 96% of them singletons; the top ten hold 0.093%. Sequences were obtained from CD4+ T cells from PBMCs. These receptors all stem from a human donor with multiple sclerosis. Each CDR3 is given with its conserved first and last residue. The D gene is left open where the match is weak. Only some rows state a clone size, as once, few, many or a class for expanded clones.

TRBV4-2,NA,TRBJ2-5,NA,CASSQDGVGTQYF,TGTGCCAGCAGCCAAGATGGGGTCGGGACCCAGTACTTC
TRBV29-1,NA,TRBJ1-1,NA,CSVGVYRKTNTEAFF,TGCAGCGTTGGTGTGTATCGAAAAACGAACACTGAAGCTTTCTTT
TRBV12-3/TRBV12-4,NA,TRBJ2-1,NA,CASSSGWVDYNEQFF,TGTGCCAGCAGTTCGGGTTGGGTCGACTACAATGAGCAGTTCTTC
TRBV20-1,NA,TRBJ2-3,TRBD2,CSPNEPLAGGPGTQYF,TGCAGCCCTAACGAACCACTAGCGGGGGGGCCGGGTACGCAGTATTTT
TRBV28,NA,TRBJ2-1,TRBD1,CASSPGQVGNNEQFF,TGTGCCAGCAGTCCCGGACAGGTAGGAAACAATGAGCAGTTCTTC
TRBV24-1,NA,TRBJ2-3,TRBD2,CATSDLISGRDADTQYF,TGTGCCACCAGTGATTTGATCAGCGGGAGAGACGCAGATACGCAGTATTTT
TRBV2,once,TRBJ2-2,NA,CASGVTGELFF,TGTGCCAGCGGTGTTACCGGGGAGCTGTTTTTT
TRBV5-6,NA,TRBJ2-7,NA,CASSWAPAYEQYF,TGTGCCAGCAGCTGGGCACCAGCCTACGAGCAGTACTTC
TRBV29-1,few,TRBJ2-7,TRBD1,CSASGGYYEQYF,TGCAGCGCTTCAGGGGGCTACTACGAGCAGTACTTC
TRBV5-1,NA,TRBJ1-4,NA,CASSLKDVNEKLFF,TGCGCCAGCAGCTTAAAGGACGTTAATGAAAAACTGTTTTTT
TRBV20-1,NA,TRBJ2-1,NA,CSASIRGSYNEQFF,TGCAGTGCTAGCATCAGGGGCTCCTACAATGAGCAGTTCTTC
TRBV2,NA,TRBJ2-5,TRBD1,CASRQGATETQYF,TGTGCCAGCAGACAGGGGGCCACAGAGACCCAGTACTTC
TRBV24-1,once,TRBJ2-1,TRBD2,CATSDTRLAGISYNEQFF,TGTGCCACCAGTGATACCAGACTAGCGGGAATCTCCTACAATGAGCAGTTCTTC
TRBV7-3,NA,TRBJ1-2,NA,CASSPLPGTPYGYTF,TGTGCCAGCAGCCCCCTTCCGGGCACACCATATGGCTACACCTTC
TRBV3-1,NA,TRBJ2-7,NA,CASSQRSSGRWDEQYF,TGTGCCAGCAGCCAAAGGTCCAGCGGGCGCTGGGACGAGCAGTACTTC
TRBV5-6,NA,TRBJ2-7,NA,CASSFPGQTYEQYF,TGTGCCAGCAGCTTTCCGGGACAAACCTACGAGCAGTACTTC
TRBV15,NA,TRBJ1-1,NA,CATSRAGDVDTEAFF,TGTGCCACCAGCAGAGCAGGGGATGTCGACACTGAAGCTTTCTTT
TRBV7-9,NA,TRBJ1-2,NA,CASSLDTLNYGYTF,TGTGCCAGCAGTCTAGACACGTTAAACTATGGCTACACCTTC
TRBV7-2,NA,TRBJ2-4,NA,CASTWLAKNIQYF,TGTGCCAGCACCTGGCTAGCCAAAAACATTCAGTACTTC
TRBV7-9,NA,TRBJ2-1,TRBD2,CASSRRTSGGNEQFF,TGTGCCAGCAGCCGACGGACTAGCGGGGGCAATGAGCAGTTCTTC
TRBV3-1,NA,TRBJ1-5,NA,CASSQSLGPQHF,TGTGCCAGCAGCCAAAGCCTCGGGCCCCAGCATTTT
TRBV20-1,NA,TRBJ2-1,NA,CSAREWSSYNEQFF,TGCAGTGCTAGAGAGTGGAGCTCCTACAATGAGCAGTTCTTC